This T cell receptor beta chain was sequenced for a study of shared clonotypes between healthy human individuals. The study's findings and limits: The naive CD4 repertoires of a handful of donors were compared, and approximately 5.3% of clonotypes were shared. Sample collection involved blood only; tissue repertoires are likely different.

Assay used: immunoSEQ multiplex PCR; TCRdb lists only in-frame clones, some missing. The sample holds some 2,500,000 clones, more than 85% seen once. With regard to this clone: The antigen remains unidentified.

Negatively enriched CD4+ T cells were divided by CD45RA into naive and memory. This CDR3 has 16 amino acids. Germline-derived CDR1 and CDR2 are SNHLY and FYNNEI. The V segment lost 6 bases and the J segment 2 bases; nucleotides outside the gene matches: 6. Specimen: naive CD4+ T cells from PBMCs. Regarding subset: CD45RA+ positively selected. This TCR was recovered from a man younger than 35 in good health. Some clones in this sample may be carry-over from other donors' samples. The chain uses TRBV2 and TRBJ2-7, with 14 bases matching TRBD2. The CDR3 DNA reads as TGTGCCAGCAGGGGACTAGCGGGAGTACTCCCCTACGAGCAGTACTTC. Translation gives CASRGLAGVLPYEQYF.